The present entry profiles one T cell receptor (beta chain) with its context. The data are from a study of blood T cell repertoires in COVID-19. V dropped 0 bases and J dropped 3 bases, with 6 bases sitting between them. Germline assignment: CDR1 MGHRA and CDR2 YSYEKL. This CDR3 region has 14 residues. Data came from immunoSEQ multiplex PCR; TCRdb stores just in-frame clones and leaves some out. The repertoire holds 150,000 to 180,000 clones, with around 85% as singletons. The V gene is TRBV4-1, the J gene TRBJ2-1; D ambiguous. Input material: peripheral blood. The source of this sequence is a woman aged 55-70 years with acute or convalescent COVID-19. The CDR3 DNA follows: TGCGCCAGCAGCCAAGACGCCAGCTACAATGAGCAGTTCTTC. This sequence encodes CASSQDASYNEQFF.